Below, 13 T cell receptor beta chains from the same sample are listed, as sequenced in a study of identifying expanded T cells in peripheral blood. The data were produced by immunoSEQ multiplex PCR, yet TCRdb's version contains in-frame clones alone and is incomplete. The table has about 81,000 clones, roughly 89% seen once. Sequencing was done on a sample of blood. These receptors came from a person aged 18 to 69 in good health.

This sequence joins TRBV5-1 and TRBJ2-7, with TRBD2 matching 12 bases. The ends lost 4 bases at V and 3 bases at J; junction bases unmatched: 2. In germline, CDR1 is SGHRS, CDR2 YFSETQ. The CDR3 runs 14 residues. The CDR3 DNA follows: TGCGCCAGCAGCAGGACTAGCGGGAACTACGAGCAGTACTTC. Protein: CASSRTSGNYEQYF.

V is TRBV11-1 and J is TRBJ2-7; TRBD1 matches at 7 bases. The junction had 11 bases not matched to a gene; V was cut back by 3 bases and J by 0 bases. Germline V CDR1 and CDR2: SGHAT, FQDESV (reference sequence). The CDR3 is 17 residues long. DNA for the CDR3: TGTGCCAGCAGCTTGGCCGGGACAGCCTATGACTCCTACGAGCAGTACTTC. It translates to CASSLAGTAYDSYEQYF.

The genes are TRBV14 and TRBJ1-1, with D perhaps TRBD1 (6 bases). The CDR3 contains 13 residues. Germline CDR1 and CDR2: SGHDN and FVKESK. V was shortened by 2 bases and J by 4 bases, with 8 bases between the two germline ends. The CDR3 reads CASSQQGPTEAFF. The CDR3 nucleotides read TGTGCCAGCAGCCAACAGGGGCCCACTGAAGCTTTCTTT.

V gene TRBV7-3 combines with J gene TRBJ2-3, with 12 bases aligning to TRBD2. Germline CDR1 and CDR2: SGHTA and FQGTGA. J lost 5 bases, V lost 5 bases, and 5 bases had no gene match. The CDR3 totals 15 residues. This chain's CDR3 is CASSPRTSGKDTQYF. For the CDR3, the DNA is TGTGCCAGCAGCCCTAGGACTAGCGGGAAAGATACGCAGTATTTT.

The rearrangement uses TRBV10-3 and TRBJ2-3; D possibly uses TRBD1 or TRBD2 (5 bases each). CDR1 ENHRY and CDR2 SYGVKD come from the germline V gene. The CDR3 loop spans 14 amino acids. V was pared by 6 bases and J by 0 bases, with 10 bases between. This CDR3 reads CAIRGDASTDTQYF. The CDR3, as DNA: TGTGCCATCAGGGGGGACGCCAGCACAGATACGCAGTATTTT.

This chain links TRBV4-2 with TRBJ1-4; no definite D call. CDR1 and CDR2 (germline): LGHNA, YNFKEQ. The CDR3 is made up of 17 amino acids. Trimming pared 1 base from V and 5 bases from J, leaving 17 bases between. CDR3 in amino acids: CASSQGRSEASNEKLFF. As DNA, the CDR3 is TGTGCCAGCAGCCAAGGTCGATCCGAGGCGAGCAATGAAAAACTGTTTTTT.

This clone was detected once. The J gene is TRBJ2-7, the V gene TRBV4-3, with 7 bases lining up with TRBD1. V was pared by 1 base and J by 5 bases, with 5 bases of the junction left unmatched. The CDR3 runs to 14 residues. Germline values: CDR1 LGHNA, CDR2 YSLEER. The CDR3 loop is CASSQADRSHEQYF. As DNA, the CDR3 is TGCGCCAGCAGCCAAGCGGACAGGTCCCACGAGCAGTACTTC.

The V call is TRBV19, the J call TRBJ2-7; TRBD1 matches at 8 bases. The V segment lost 11 bases and the J segment 3 bases; nucleotides outside the gene matches: 9. Germline CDR1 is LNHDA and CDR2 is SQIVND (reference sequence). The CDR3 runs to 13 residues. CDR3 region: CAVGTGYLYEQYF. In DNA, the CDR3 is TGTGCCGTGGGGACAGGCTATCTCTACGAGCAGTACTTC.

This chain links TRBV30 with TRBJ1-1, with 8 bases identical to TRBD1. The CDR3 has 15 amino acids. V was pared by 2 bases and J by 5 bases, with 10 bases of the junction left unmatched. Germline-derived CDR1 and CDR2 are GTSNPN and SVGIG (reference sequence). The CDR3 DNA is TGTGCCTGGAGTCTCACAGGGGGGCGTGAGACTGAAGCTTTCTTT. Translating it yields CAWSLTGGRETEAFF.

This chain joins TRBV6-5 and TRBJ2-4, with D perhaps matching TRBD1 (6 bases). The CDR3 totals 15 residues. Trimming removed 2 bases at V and 6 bases at J, with 14 bases between. Germline V CDR1 and CDR2: MNHEY, SVGAGI. As DNA, the CDR3 is TGTGCCAGCAGTTACCTGGGACATGGGGGAAACATTCAGTACTTC. It translates to CASSYLGHGGNIQYF.

The chain uses TRBV20-1 and TRBJ2-7; D remains ambiguous. Germline loops: CDR1 DFQATT, CDR2 SNEGSKA (reference sequence). This CDR3 contains 11 residues. With 3 bases removed from V and 3 bases from J, the gap between germline ends came to 6 bases. As DNA, the CDR3 is TGCAGTGCTAGTAGGGACTACGAGCAGTACTTC. It yields the protein CSASRDYEQYF.

The rearrangement links TRBV6-1 to TRBJ2-2; maybe TRBD1 (5 bases). CDR3 size: 14 residues. Germline assignment: CDR1 MNHNS and CDR2 SASEGT. V lost 1 base to trimming and J lost 11 bases, with 14 bases between them. This CDR3 reads CASSEGAGFGELFF. The CDR3 DNA is TGTGCCAGCAGTGAAGGCGCAGGGTTTGGAGAGCTGTTTTTT.

The V call is TRBV7-2, the J call TRBJ2-7; 12 bases agree with TRBD2. With V trimmed by 1 base and J by 4 bases, 2 bases remained unmatched. The length of the CDR3 is 15 residues. Germline CDR1 is SGHTA and CDR2 is FQGNSA. CDR3 nucleotide sequence: TGTGCCAGCAGCTTAGGGACTAGCGGGACTTACGAGCAGTACTTC. It is translated as CASSLGTSGTYEQYF.